The clone carrying this TCR beta chain was detected only a few times. This entry belongs to a study of T-cell reconstitution after alpha-beta-depleted transplantation in children. A library of TCRbeta sequences, prepared with unique molecular identifiers, was generated. In TCRdb, the PCR reads were re-called with MiXCR into one record per CDR3 protein. The repertoire holds just under 550,000 distinct CDR3 sequences, with about a sixth as singletons. Germline V gives CDR1 DFQATT, CDR2 SNEGSKA (reference sequence). V was trimmed by 5 bases and J by 6 bases, leaving 9 bases between them. There are 11 residues in the CDR3.

The V and J genes are TRBV20-1 and TRBJ2-3; D ambiguous. Sequencing used PBMCs from the stem cell graft donor, obtained from the stem cell graft. This sequence originates from a human donor who donated a stem cell graft to a child with acute lymphoblastic leukemia. The CDR3, as DNA: TGCAGTGCTCCCCAATCCGATACGCAGTATTTT. Translating gives CSAPQSDTQYF.